This TCR beta chain appears in the sequencing data of a study of CD8 T cells in ankylosing spondylitis. General study findings and limits: Significant enrichment of disease-linked clones was reportedly seen in matched ankylosing spondylitis synovial fluid.

TCRdb re-analysed the 5' RACE reads in MiXCR, keeping a single row per CDR3 protein. The table has approximately 250,000 distinct CDR3 sequences, roughly 32% seen once; the top ten hold around 4.2%. Concerning this clonotype: What it binds is unknown.

This CDR3 region has 15 residues. Per germline, CDR1 LNHNV and CDR2 YYDKDF (reference sequence). V was trimmed by 1 base and J by 4 bases, leaving 12 bases between them. This TCR came from a male donor with ankylosing spondylitis or in good health (not recorded which). Sequences were obtained from blood, either unsorted or a sorted T cell fraction (not recorded which). The gene calls are TRBV15 and TRBJ2-3, with D perhaps given as TRBD1 or TRBD2 (5 bases each). Written as DNA, the CDR3 is TGTGCCACCAGCAGAGGAGGTGGGGGAGCAGATACGCAGTATTTT. Translation gives CATSRGGGGADTQYF.